This T cell receptor beta chain appears in the sequencing data of a study of blood T cell repertoires in COVID-19. Study-wide context: Material from acute and convalescent COVID-19 was sourced from the United States, Italy and Spain. The analysed material was cDNA or gDNA that came from T cells, B-cell-depleted T cells, or PBMCs.

The V gene's germline CDR1 is KGHSH and CDR2 LQKENI. Trimming took 10 bases from V and 0 from J, leaving 16 bases between them. The CDR3 spans 15 residues. Data came from immunoSEQ multiplex PCR; TCRdb stores just in-frame clones and leaves some out. The sample shows roughly 200,000 clones, around nine tenths of them seen only once. Sequenced sample: peripheral blood. This chain uses TRBV18 with TRBJ2-1; a possible D gene is TRBD1 (5 bases). The clonotype originates from a woman in her thirties or forties who had recovered from COVID-19. The CDR3 spells CATSPGRDSYNEQFF. DNA of the CDR3: TGTGCCACCTCCCCAGGCAGGGACTCCTACAATGAGCAGTTCTTC.